The next 21 T cell receptor beta chains were all read from a single sample in a study of control samples from healthy donors and cancer patients. The assay was immunoSEQ multiplex PCR, and TCRdb's table has in-frame clones only and misses some. The repertoire holds tens of thousands of clones, with approximately 83% as singletons. Sequenced: PBMCs. The receptors originated from a woman in her 50s with lung cancer.

The genes are TRBV5-1 and TRBJ1-6; TRBD1 agrees at 7 bases. This CDR3 spans 15 amino acids. J was trimmed by 9 bases and V by 6 bases; bases with no gene match: 12. Germline V gene sequence: CDR1 SGHRS, CDR2 YFSETQ. The DNA for the CDR3 is TGCGCCAGCACCGAGGGGGGGACAGCAGGTTCACCCCTCCACTTT. It translates to CASTEGGTAGSPLHF.

This chain connects TRBV2 to TRBJ1-3; maybe TRBD1 (5 bases). Germline loops: CDR1 SNHLY, CDR2 FYNNEI. This CDR3 region has 13 residues. The V end lost 6 bases, the J end lost 8 bases, and 14 bases lay between the germline ends. In DNA form, the CDR3 reads TGTGCCAGCAGAGATACAGGCGGGTACACCATATATTTT. Protein: CASRDTGGYTIYF.

V is TRBV9 and J is TRBJ1-5; possibly TRBD1 for D (6 bases). The germline CDR1 and CDR2 sequences are SGDLS and YYNGEE. The ends were cut back, 0 bases at V and 9 bases at J, with 13 bases in the middle. The CDR3 has 14 amino acids. This CDR3 is CASSVGEQGGPQHF. Here the CDR3 DNA reads TGTGCCAGCAGCGTAGGAGAACAGGGTGGGCCCCAGCATTTT. The complete variable domain, with remaining parts taken from reference TRBV9 and TRBJ1-5, reads DSGVTQTPKHLITATGQRVTLRCSPRSGDLSVYWYQQSLDQGLQFLIQYYNGEERAKGNILERFSAQQFPDLHSELNLSSLELGDSALYFCASSVGEQGGPQHFGDGTRLSIL.

The V and J genes are TRBV9 and TRBJ2-5, with TRBD2 matching over 8 bases. Germline V gives CDR1 SGDLS, CDR2 YYNGEE. J lost 1 base, V lost 1 base, and 3 bases had no gene match. The length of the CDR3 is 15 residues. CDR3 coding DNA: TGTGCCAGCAGCGTATTAAGCGGGGGCCAAGAGACCCAGTACTTC. It encodes CASSVLSGGQETQYF.

The rearrangement joins TRBV14 to TRBJ1-4; 7 nucleotides align to TRBD1. Per germline, CDR1 SGHDN and CDR2 FVKESK. J lost 8 bases, V lost 0 bases, and 9 bases had no gene match. The CDR3 totals 16 residues. This chain's CDR3 is CASSQDANRGREKLFF. CDR3 DNA sequence: TGTGCCAGCAGCCAAGATGCAAACAGGGGCCGCGAAAAACTGTTTTTT.

The genes are TRBV20-1 and TRBJ1-2; D ambiguous. V was cut by 6 bases and J by 0 bases, with 5 bases left in between. Germline assignment: CDR1 DFQATT and CDR2 SNEGSKA (reference sequence). There are 11 residues in the CDR3. The CDR3 loop is CSAEPNYGYTF. The CDR3 bases are TGCAGTGCAGAGCCTAACTATGGCTACACCTTC.

This chain's CDR3 is CASSTEMNTEAFF. DNA for the CDR3: TGTGCCAGTTCTACAGAAATGAACACTGAAGCTTTCTTT. The chain is built from TRBV6-4 and TRBJ1-1; D not certain. This CDR3 has 13 amino acids. V lost 9 bases to trimming and J lost 0 bases, with 11 bases between them. CDR1 and CDR2 from the germline V gene are MRHNA and SNTAGT.

The gene calls are TRBV15 and TRBJ1-4; D remains ambiguous. Trimming shortened V by 1 base and J by 7 bases, and 10 bases separated the two germline ends. Germline V gene sequence: CDR1 LNHNV, CDR2 YYDKDF (reference sequence). This CDR3 comprises 14 residues. The CDR3 DNA is TGTGCCACCAGCAGAGGGGTCTCGAGTGAAAAACTGTTTTTT. The encoded protein is CATSRGVSSEKLFF.

The chain combines TRBV25-1 with TRBJ1-1; D uncertain. The CDR3 sequence is 14 residues long. The ends were cut back, 3 bases at V and 1 base at J, with 9 bases in the middle. Germline V gives CDR1 MGHDK, CDR2 SYGVNS. CDR3 DNA sequence: TGTGCCAGCAGTGACCTCAAGGGGAACACTGAAGCTTTCTTT. As protein: CASSDLKGNTEAFF. Together with reference TRBV25-1 and TRBJ1-1, the CDR3 gives the full variable domain: EADIYQTPRYLVIGTGKKITLECSQTMGHDKMYWYQQDPGMELHLIHYSYGVNSTEKGDLSSESTVSRIRTEHFPLTLESARPSHTSQYLCASSDLKGNTEAFFGQGTRLTVV.

This clone turned up a few times. The rearrangement links TRBV6-5 to TRBJ1-4, with unresolved D. This CDR3 spans 16 amino acids. Trimming stripped 2 bases from V and 1 base from J, with 11 bases between. Germline V gene lookup returns CDR1 MNHEY and CDR2 SVGAGI. The CDR3 loop is CASSYDPQGTNEKLFF. The CDR3 coding sequence is TGTGCCAGCAGTTACGACCCCCAAGGAACTAATGAAAAACTGTTTTTT.

A word on this clone: This specimen includes other DNA sequences encoding the same CDR3. This chain links TRBV29-1 with TRBJ2-2; TRBD1 matches 8 bases. V lost 5 bases and J lost 7; bases outside the gene matches: 3. The germline V gene encodes CDR1 SQVTM and CDR2 ANQGSEA. The CDR3 has 12 amino acids. The CDR3 spells CSVTGGGGELFF. The CDR3 DNA is TGCAGCGTTACAGGGGGTGGCGGGGAGCTGTTTTTT.

The genes are TRBV6-1 and TRBJ2-5; 12 bases match TRBD2. V trimming: 3 bases; J trimming: 4 bases; junction bases outside the gene matches: 6. Per germline, CDR1 MNHNS and CDR2 SASEGT. The CDR3 length is 16 residues. The CDR3: CASSDMGLAGRETQYF. For the CDR3, the DNA is TGTGCCAGCAGTGACATGGGACTAGCGGGCAGAGAGACCCAGTACTTC.

This clone was counted a few times. The V and J genes are TRBV29-1 and TRBJ2-7; D is perhaps TRBD1 or TRBD2 (5 bases each). Germline V gene data show CDR1 as SQVTM and CDR2 as ANQGSEA. V gave up 3 bases and J gave up 5 bases, with 14 bases separating them. This CDR3 has 13 amino acids. The CDR3 DNA reads as TGCAGCGTTGAGGGACGTGGTAGACACGAGCAGTACTTC. Protein: CSVEGRGRHEQYF.

This chain uses TRBV2 with TRBJ2-7; D perhaps matches TRBD2 (5 bases). The CDR3 is 16 amino acids. Germline CDR1 reads SNHLY; CDR2 reads FYNNEI. V was clipped by 3 bases and J by 0 bases, with 15 bases between them. The CDR3 DNA is TGTGCCAGCAGTGATTTGGGGAGTTTGCTCTCCTACGAGCAGTACTTC. This sequence encodes CASSDLGSLLSYEQYF.

The chain combines TRBV5-1 with TRBJ1-2; the D is unclear. Trimming cost V 1 base and J 1 base, with 11 bases left between them. The CDR3 runs to 15 residues. Per the germline V gene, CDR1 is SGHRS and CDR2 is YFSETQ. The CDR3 DNA sequence: TGCGCCAGCAGCTTGTCGGTGGTGAATAACTATGGCTACACCTTC. Its translation: CASSLSVVNNYGYTF.

The genes are TRBV7-2 and TRBJ1-2, with D tentatively TRBD1 (5 bases). Trimming pared 5 bases from V and 4 bases from J, leaving 14 bases between. This CDR3 comprises 14 residues. Germline V CDR1 and CDR2: SGHTA, FQGNSA. In nucleotides, the CDR3 is TGTGCCAGCAGCCCCGACACGGGGACCTATGGCTACACCTTC. Amino acids: CASSPDTGTYGYTF.

J is TRBJ1-5 and V is TRBV11-2, with 7 nucleotides matching TRBD1. The CDR3 is 13 residues long. J was trimmed by 4 bases and V by 5 bases; bases with no gene match: 2. The germline gives CDR1 SGHAT, CDR2 FQNNGV. The CDR3 DNA is TGTGCCAGCAGCCGGGACAGAAATCAGCCCCAGCATTTT. Protein product: CASSRDRNQPQHF.

The chain joins TRBV4-1 to TRBJ1-3; no clear D. The CDR3 has 12 residues. The V end lost 4 bases, the J end lost 4 bases, and 5 bases lay between the germline ends. The V gene's germline CDR1 is MGHRA and CDR2 YSYEKL. CDR3 loop: CASSPQGNTIYF. CDR3 DNA: TGCGCCAGCAGCCCTCAGGGAAACACCATATATTTT.

The CDR3 protein is CASSQRKLAGEETQYF. CDR3 nucleotide sequence: TGTGCCAGCAGCCAGCGAAAACTAGCGGGGGAGGAGACCCAGTACTTC. The gene calls are TRBV3-1 (or the pseudogene TRBV3-2) and TRBJ2-5; 11 bases are shared with TRBD2. Germline V gene data show CDR1 as LGHDT and CDR2 as YNNKEL (reference sequence). V gave up 3 bases and J gave up 5 bases; unmatched junction bases: 8. The length of the CDR3 is 16 residues.

The V gene is TRBV5-1, the J gene TRBJ2-7, with D possibly called TRBD1 or TRBD2 (6 bases each). V was pared by 0 bases and J by 1 base, with 17 bases between. The CDR3 runs 17 residues. Germline CDR1 and CDR2: SGHRS and YFSETQ. CDR3 protein: CASSLGTGAQVSYEQYF. The CDR3 coding sequence is TGCGCCAGCAGCTTGGGTACGGGGGCGCAGGTTTCCTACGAGCAGTACTTC.

Only one count was recorded for this clone. The chain uses TRBV5-1 and TRBJ2-1; the D is unclear. Germline lookup yields CDR1 SGHRS and CDR2 YFSETQ. CDR3 length: 15 residues. Trimming took 0 bases from V and 8 from J, leaving 15 bases between them. This CDR3 is CASSLDDALRDEQFF. CDR3 in DNA: TGCGCCAGCAGCTTGGACGACGCTCTGCGTGATGAGCAGTTCTTC.